One T cell receptor beta chain is described in this entry. No antigen is known for it. This specimen comes from a study of T cell repertoires in cytomegalovirus infection. Background on the study: Recently identified HLA-C-restricted CMV epitopes were used, and well-studied HLA-B-restricted CMV epitopes were used as well. Both a matching HLA type and CMV infection were indicated by public TCR beta signatures.

One entry per CDR3 protein results from TCRdb running MiXCR on the reads. The sample lists fewer than 650,000 distinct CDR3 sequences, 40% occurring once. This CDR3 spans 16 amino acids. Germline values: CDR1 SGHTA, CDR2 FQGNSA. The trim removed 4 bases at V and 0 bases at J, leaving 2 bases unmatched. The source is a human donor in good health (CMV status not recorded). Some clones in this sample may be carry-over from other donors' samples. The input for sequencing was cultured PBMCs, taken from culture after CMV antigen stimulation. The gene calls are TRBV7-2 and TRBJ2-2, with 10 bases fitting TRBD1. The CDR3 region has the DNA TGTGCCAGCAGCTCCGGGACAGGGGCGAACACCGGGGAGCTGTTTTTT. It is translated as CASSSGTGANTGELFF. Together with reference TRBV7-2 and TRBJ2-2, the CDR3 gives the full variable domain: GAGVSQSPSNKVTEKGKDVELRCDPISGHTALYWYRQSLGQGLEFLIYFQGNSAPDKSGLPSDRFSAERTGGSVSTLTIQRTQQEDSAVYLCASSSGTGANTGELFFGEGSRLTVL.